This TCR beta chain was captured by sequencing in a study of blood T cell repertoires in COVID-19. Assay: immunoSEQ multiplex PCR; the TCRdb copy retains only in-frame clones and omits some. Altogether 55,000 to 80,000 clones are present, 89% being singletons, with the ten largest covering roughly 8.2%. The sequence derives from a man aged 45 to 65 with active COVID-19. The sample was peripheral blood.

The CDR3 protein is CASSPINTEAFF. The DNA for the CDR3 is TGTGCCAGCAGCCCCATTAACACTGAAGCTTTCTTT. The rearrangement joins TRBV9 to TRBJ1-1; D is unclear. The CDR3 contains 12 residues. Germline loops: CDR1 SGDLS, CDR2 YYNGEE. Deletions cut 4 bases from V and 2 bases from J, with 6 bases between.